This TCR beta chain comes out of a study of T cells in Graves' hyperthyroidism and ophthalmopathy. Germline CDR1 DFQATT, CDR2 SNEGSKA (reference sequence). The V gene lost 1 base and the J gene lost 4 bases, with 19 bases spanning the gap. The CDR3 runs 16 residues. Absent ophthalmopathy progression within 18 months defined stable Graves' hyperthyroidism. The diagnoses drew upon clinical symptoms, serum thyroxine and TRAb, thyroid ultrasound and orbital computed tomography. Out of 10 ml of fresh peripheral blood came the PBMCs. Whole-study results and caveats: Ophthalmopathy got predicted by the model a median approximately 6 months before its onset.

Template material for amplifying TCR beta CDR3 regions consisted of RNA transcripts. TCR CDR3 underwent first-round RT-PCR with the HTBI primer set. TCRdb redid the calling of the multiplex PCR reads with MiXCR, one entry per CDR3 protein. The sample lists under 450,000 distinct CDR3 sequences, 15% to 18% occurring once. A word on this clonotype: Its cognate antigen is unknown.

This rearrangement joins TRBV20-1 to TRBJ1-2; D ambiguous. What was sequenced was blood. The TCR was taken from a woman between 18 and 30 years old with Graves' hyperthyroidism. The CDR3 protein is CSARVSLGPPIYGYTF. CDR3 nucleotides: TGCAGTGCTAGAGTTTCTCTAGGACCCCCAATCTATGGCTACACCTTC.